A single sample gave rise to the 3 T cell receptor beta chains below, sequenced in a study of blood T cell repertoires in COVID-19. Profiling relied on immunoSEQ multiplex PCR, and the TCRdb table lists in-frame clones only, not all of them. The profile shows about 380,000 clones, 90% of them singletons. Sequenced material: peripheral blood. The receptors were sampled from a man aged 18-30 years with active or convalescent COVID-19.

The chain joins TRBV6-5 to TRBJ1-4; TRBD1 aligns across 9 bases. Germline values: CDR1 MNHEY, CDR2 SVGAGI. Trimming at V came to 6 bases and at J to 7 bases, leaving 9 bases not matched to a gene. This CDR3 comprises 15 residues. Here the CDR3 reads CASRRTGGDGEKLFF. The CDR3 coding sequence is TGTGCCAGCAGACGTACAGGGGGCGATGGTGAAAAACTGTTTTTT.

V gene TRBV4-2 combines with J gene TRBJ2-6; 10 bases agree with TRBD1. The junction had 11 bases not matched to a gene; V was cut back by 2 bases and J by 4 bases. CDR1 is LGHNA and CDR2 is YNFKEQ in the germline V gene. This CDR3 has 19 residues. This chain's CDR3 is CASSQSTTGGLTGANVLTF. In DNA form, the CDR3 reads TGTGCCAGCAGCCAATCCACGACAGGGGGCCTGACGGGGGCCAACGTCCTGACTTTC.

V usage is TRBV11-2 and J usage is TRBJ1-6, with TRBD1 matching 8 bases. The CDR3 is made up of 14 amino acids. The ends lost 5 bases at V and 10 bases at J; junction bases unmatched: 7. The V gene's germline CDR1 is SGHAT and CDR2 FQNNGV. CDR3 in DNA: TGTGCCAGCAGCCCAGGGGGCAACAGGTCACCCCTCCACTTT. Translation: CASSPGGNRSPLHF.